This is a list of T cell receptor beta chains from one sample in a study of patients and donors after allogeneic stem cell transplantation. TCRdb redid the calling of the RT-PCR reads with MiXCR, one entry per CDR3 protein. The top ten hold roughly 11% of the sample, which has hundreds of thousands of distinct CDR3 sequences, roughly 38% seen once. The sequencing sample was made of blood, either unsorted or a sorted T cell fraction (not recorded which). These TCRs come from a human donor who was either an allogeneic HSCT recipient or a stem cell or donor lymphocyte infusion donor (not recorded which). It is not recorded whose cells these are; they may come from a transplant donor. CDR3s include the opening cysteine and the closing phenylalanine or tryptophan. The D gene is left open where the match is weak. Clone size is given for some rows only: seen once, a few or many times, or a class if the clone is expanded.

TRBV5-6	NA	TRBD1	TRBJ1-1	CASSRDSRTEAFF	TGTGCCAGCAGCAGGGACAGTCGCACTGAAGCTTTCTTT
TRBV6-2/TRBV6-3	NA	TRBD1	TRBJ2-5	CASTRTGHAETQYF	TGTGCCAGCACTCGGACAGGTCATGCGGAGACCCAGTACTTC
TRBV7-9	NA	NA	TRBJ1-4	CASSLRGAKLFF	TGTGCCAGCAGCTTGCGCGGGGCAAAACTGTTTTTT
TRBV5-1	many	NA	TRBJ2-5	CASSLMLAAQETQYF	TGCGCCAGCAGCTTAATGTTGGCAGCTCAAGAGACCCAGTACTTC
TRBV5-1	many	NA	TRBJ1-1	CASSFGGGTEAFF	TGTGCCAGCAGTTTCGGGGGAGGGACTGAAGCTTTCTTT
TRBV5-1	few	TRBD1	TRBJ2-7	CASSPRDSPGYEQYF	TGCGCCAGCAGCCCTAGGGACAGTCCTGGGTACGAGCAGTACTTC
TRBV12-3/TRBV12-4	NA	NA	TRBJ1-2	CASSLGGWGYTF	TGTGCCAGCAGTTTGGGCGGTTGGGGCTACACCTTC
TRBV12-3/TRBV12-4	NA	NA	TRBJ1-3	CASSLVGRVGSGNTIYF	TGTGCCAGCAGTTTAGTTGGCAGGGTGGGTTCTGGAAACACCATATATTTT
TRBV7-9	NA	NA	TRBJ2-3	CASSNWGQATDTQYF	TGTGCCAGCAGCAACTGGGGGCAGGCCACAGATACGCAGTATTTT
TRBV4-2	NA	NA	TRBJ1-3	CASSQDVIRQGNTIYF	TGTGCCAGCAGCCAAGATGTTATCCGACAGGGAAACACCATATATTTT